Below are 27 T cell receptor beta chains sequenced from a single sample in a study of T-cell reconstitution after alpha-beta-depleted transplantation in children. A library of TCRbeta sequences, prepared with unique molecular identifiers, was generated. In TCRdb, the PCR reads were re-called with MiXCR into one record per CDR3 protein. The data show over 400,000 distinct CDR3 sequences, about 40% seen once. The specimen was PBMCs, collected before TCRalphabeta/CD19-depleted stem cell transplant. The source of these receptors is a girl aged 2 to 10 with aplastic anemia, due to receive a stem cell transplant.

This clonotype appeared once. The chain combines TRBV20-1 with TRBJ1-1, with 8 bases identical to TRBD1. Germline CDR1 reads DFQATT; CDR2 reads SNEGSKA (reference sequence). CDR3 size: 14 residues. Losses at the gene ends were 5 bases for V and 10 bases for J; bases not matched to a gene: 15. CDR3 protein: CSARYRTGRIGAFF. DNA of the CDR3: TGCAGTGCTCGGTACAGGACAGGGCGGATCGGAGCTTTCTTT.

The chain joins TRBV10-3 to TRBJ2-3, with D hard to call. Germline CDR1 is ENHRY and CDR2 is SYGVKD. The CDR3 length is 12 residues. The V end was cut by 1 base, the J end by 6 bases, with 5 bases between. The CDR3 DNA reads as TGTGCCATCAGTGAGTTCGGGGATACGCAGTATTTT. Its protein is CAISEFGDTQYF.

The V and J genes are TRBV5-1 and TRBJ2-5; weak D call: TRBD1 (5 bases). Germline CDR1 SGHRS, CDR2 YFSETQ. The CDR3 contains 16 residues. V was trimmed by 2 bases and J by 5 bases, leaving 19 bases between them. CDR3 nucleotides: TGCGCCAGCAGCTTAATGGTACAGCAGGGTCAGGAGACCCAGTACTTC. Protein: CASSLMVQQGQETQYF.

The chain joins TRBV12-3 or TRBV12-4 to TRBJ2-3; 8 nucleotides agree with TRBD2. V trimming: 5 bases; J trimming: 1 base; junction bases outside the gene matches: 5. This CDR3 is built from 15 residues. The CDR3 is CASSPPAGGTDTQYF. DNA of the CDR3: TGTGCCAGCAGTCCCCCAGCGGGAGGCACAGATACGCAGTATTTT.

This clonotype showed up just a few times. J is TRBJ2-1 and V is TRBV4-1; 11 positions agree with TRBD1. The CDR3 runs to 16 residues. V shed 2 bases, J shed 4 bases, and the junction held 4 bases outside the gene matches. Germline CDR1 MGHRA, CDR2 YSYEKL. Here the CDR3 reads CASSQHGQGAYNEQFF. The CDR3 DNA sequence: TGCGCCAGCAGCCAACATGGACAGGGGGCTTACAATGAGCAGTTCTTC.

This clonotype came up a few times. The J gene is TRBJ2-7, the V gene TRBV6-5; D ambiguous. V was cut by 0 bases and J by 3 bases, with 9 bases left in between. Germline CDR1 and CDR2: MNHEY and SVGAGI. CDR3 size: 14 residues. CDR3 protein: CASSYSQTFYEQYF. CDR3 sequence (DNA): TGTGCCAGCAGTTACTCCCAGACTTTCTACGAGCAGTACTTC.

The CDR3 DNA follows: TGTGCCAGCAGCTCCCGGGGAGGCGCAGGGGATGAGCAGTTCTTC. It encodes CASSSRGGAGDEQFF. The V gene is TRBV7-8, the J gene TRBJ2-1; D possibly matches TRBD1 or TRBD2 (6 bases each). CDR3 length equals 15 residues. The germline V gene has CDR1 SGHVS and CDR2 FQNEAQ. The ends were cut back, 4 bases at V and 8 bases at J, with 18 bases in the middle.

The chain carries TRBV29-1 and TRBJ2-7; the D gene is possibly TRBD2 (6 bases). V dropped 5 bases and J dropped 0 bases, with 38 bases sitting between them. CDR1 SQVTM and CDR2 ANQGSEA come from the germline V gene. CDR3 length: 22 residues. CDR3 in amino acids: CSVTDITRMGIFGGVSSYEQYF. CDR3 nucleotide sequence: TGCAGCGTTACCGATATCACAAGGATGGGGATCTTTGGCGGGGTGAGCTCCTACGAGCAGTACTTC.

This clonotype was seen many times. The CDR3 DNA reads as TGTGCCAGCTCACCAGGGACTAGCGGGAGCAATGAGCAGTTCTTC. Its translation is CASSPGTSGSNEQFF. This chain links TRBV18 with TRBJ2-1; 14 nucleotides match TRBD2. Germline V CDR1 and CDR2: KGHSH, LQKENI. V shed 2 bases, J shed 6 bases, and the junction held 0 bases outside the gene matches. This CDR3 region has 15 residues.

CDR3 in amino acids: CASSQEGPKDTEAFF. The CDR3 DNA sequence: TGCGCCAGCAGCCAAGAGGGGCCAAAGGACACTGAAGCTTTCTTT. J is TRBJ1-1 and V is TRBV4-1; the D gene is possibly TRBD1 (5 bases). Germline V gene sequence: CDR1 MGHRA, CDR2 YSYEKL. The CDR3 is 15 amino acids. The V gene lost 0 bases and the J gene lost 3 bases, with 11 bases spanning the gap.

This rearrangement joins TRBV20-1 to TRBJ2-7; 8 nucleotides line up with TRBD2. The V gene's germline CDR1 is DFQATT and CDR2 SNEGSKA (reference sequence). This CDR3 has 13 amino acids. The V gene end was trimmed by 5 bases and the J gene end by 3 bases; junction bases not matched to a gene: 6. CDR3 bases: TGCAGTGCTCCTCCAGCGGGAGTCTACGAGCAGTACTTC. Translation: CSAPPAGVYEQYF.

V is TRBV20-1 and J is TRBJ2-3; 10 bases agree with TRBD2. V was clipped by 3 bases and J by 4 bases; unmatched bases: 4. This CDR3 contains 14 residues. Germline-derived CDR1 and CDR2 are DFQATT and SNEGSKA (reference sequence). The CDR3 loop is CSARSGLAADTQYF. The CDR3 coding sequence is TGCAGTGCTAGGTCTGGACTAGCGGCAGATACGCAGTATTTT.

This clonotype was seen at least ten times. The gene calls are TRBV7-3 and TRBJ2-1; D possibly corresponds to TRBD2 (6 bases). CDR3 length: 16 residues. Trimming cost V 1 base and J 0 bases, with 10 bases left between them. Germline lookup yields CDR1 SGHTA and CDR2 FQGTGA. DNA of the CDR3: TGTGCCAGCAGCTTAAGGCGGGGTGACTCCTACAATGAGCAGTTCTTC. Translation gives CASSLRRGDSYNEQFF. Variable domain in full (rest from reference TRBV7-3 and TRBJ2-1): GAGVSQTPSNKVTEKGKYVELRCDPISGHTALYWYRQSLGQGPEFLIYFQGTGAADDSGLPNDRFFAVRPEGSVSTLKIQRTERGDSAVYLCASSLRRGDSYNEQFFGPGTRLTVL.

The V gene is TRBV27, the J gene TRBJ1-2; D may be TRBD1 (5 bases). Trimming cost V 5 bases and J 10 bases, with 14 bases left between them. CDR3 length equals 12 residues. The V gene's germline CDR1 is MNHEY and CDR2 SMNVEV (reference sequence). This chain's CDR3 is CASSPGGRLYTF. CDR3 DNA sequence: TGTGCCAGCAGTCCCGGGGGGAGACTCTACACCTTC.

This clonotype appeared once. V is TRBV5-1 and J is TRBJ2-7; D is tentatively TRBD1 or TRBD2 (5 bases each). Germline CDR1 is SGHRS and CDR2 is YFSETQ. The CDR3 totals 15 residues. The V and J ends lost 4 bases and 0 bases respectively, with 14 bases between them. CDR3 amino acids: CASSPYRDGSYEQYF. CDR3 in DNA: TGCGCCAGCAGCCCCTACCGGGACGGCTCCTACGAGCAGTACTTC.

The V call is TRBV27, the J call TRBJ2-2; D remains unclear. Looked up from germline, CDR1 is MNHEY and CDR2 is SMNVEV (reference sequence). Trimming removed 4 bases at V and 15 bases at J, with 15 bases between. The CDR3 consists of 12 residues. CDR3 DNA sequence: TGTGCCAGCAGTTCCCGACTTGATATGTTGTTTTTT. It specifies CASSSRLDMLFF.

The chain is built from TRBV3-1 and TRBJ2-7; D call uncertain. The CDR3 covers 15 residues. V was shortened by 0 bases and J by 2 bases, with 11 bases between the two germline ends. The germline V gene has CDR1 LGHDT and CDR2 YNNKEL (reference sequence). CDR3 region: CASSQDVPATYEQYF. In DNA, the CDR3 is TGTGCCAGCAGCCAAGATGTCCCAGCCACCTACGAGCAGTACTTC.

This clonotype was seen at least ten times. The gene calls are TRBV5-1 and TRBJ2-6; no clear D gene. The CDR3 extends over 15 amino acids. Germline lookup yields CDR1 SGHRS and CDR2 YFSETQ. Trimming cost V 6 bases and J 6 bases, with 16 bases left between them. The CDR3 bases are TGCGCCAGCACACCGACCGCCTCAACGGCCAACGTCCTGACTTTC. The encoded protein is CASTPTASTANVLTF.

This clonotype was counted between two and nine times. The rearrangement joins TRBV12-3 or TRBV12-4 to TRBJ2-2, with D maybe TRBD1 (6 bases). The ends were cut back, 6 bases at V and 5 bases at J, with 10 bases in the middle. The CDR3 has 13 amino acids. In nucleotides, the CDR3 is TGTGCCAGCAGGGCAGGGGAGACCGGGGAGCTGTTTTTT. Its protein is CASRAGETGELFF.

The chain has TRBV10-1 and TRBJ2-7; D might be TRBD2 (6 bases). The CDR3 is made up of 16 amino acids. Germline values: CDR1 WNHNN, CDR2 SYGVQD (reference sequence). The V end was cut by 5 bases, the J end by 6 bases, with 23 bases between. CDR3 DNA: TGCGCCAGCAGTCTCATCCTAGCCCGGGAGAAGGGCGAGCAGTACTTC. Protein sequence: CASSLILAREKGEQYF.

The rearrangement joins TRBV2 to TRBJ2-3; no clear D. In germline, CDR1 is SNHLY, CDR2 FYNNEI. Trimming removed 9 bases from V and 3 bases from J, with 16 bases in between. CDR3 length: 14 residues. CDR3 sequence reads: CARSMGKKTDTQYF. The CDR3 nucleotides read TGTGCCAGATCCATGGGCAAGAAGACAGATACGCAGTATTTT.

This clonotype was recorded once. This may be a read error: a much more frequent sequence differs by one nucleotide. The chain links TRBV5-5 to TRBJ2-7; TRBD1 agrees at 7 bases. Germline lookup yields CDR1 SGHKS and CDR2 YYEKEE (reference sequence). The CDR3 totals 15 residues. CDR3 sequence reads: CASSLEQGEGYEQSF. The CDR3 DNA follows: TGTGCCAGCAGCTTGGAGCAGGGGGAAGGGTACGAGCAGTCCTTC.

The sample holds many counts of this clonotype. The gene calls are TRBV7-9 and TRBJ1-1, with 8 bases fitting TRBD1. Germline V gives CDR1 SEHNR, CDR2 FQNEAQ (reference sequence). This CDR3 contains 13 residues. Trimming cost V 3 bases and J 6 bases; bases outside gene matches: 3. The CDR3 DNA sequence: TGTGCCAGCAGCTTCGGACAGGGAGCTGAAGCTTTCTTT. Translated: CASSFGQGAEAFF.

The chain combines TRBV11-2 with TRBJ2-3; TRBD1 agrees at 9 bases. Trimming at V came to 4 bases and at J to 1 base, leaving 6 bases not matched to a gene. Germline assignment: CDR1 SGHAT and CDR2 FQNNGV. This CDR3 has 16 amino acids. The CDR3, as DNA: TGTGCCAGCAGCTCTTGGACAGGGGCGCGCACAGATACGCAGTATTTT. This sequence encodes CASSSWTGARTDTQYF.

This chain links TRBV6-1 with TRBJ1-3; no clear D gene. The CDR3 is made up of 14 amino acids. V was shortened by 3 bases and J by 0 bases, with 6 bases between the two germline ends. Germline CDR1 MNHNS, CDR2 SASEGT. CDR3 nucleotide sequence: TGTGCCAGCAGTGATATGAGCTCTGGAAACACCATATATTTT. Translation: CASSDMSSGNTIYF.

The chain is built from TRBV26 and TRBJ2-3; TRBD2 was called by the table and not checked on the DNA. TRBV26 is shown as a pseudogene. The CDR3 length is 18 residues. CDR3 in DNA: TGTGCCAGCAGTTACGGCGGGGGACTAGCGGGGGTCACAGATACGCAGTATTTT. Its protein product is CASSYGGGLAGVTDTQYF.

This clonotype was detected ten times or more. The chain recombines TRBV12-3 or TRBV12-4 with TRBJ1-5; the D gene is possibly TRBD1 (5 bases). The CDR3 is 15 residues long. The V and J ends lost 3 bases and 3 bases respectively, with 12 bases between them. The CDR3 is CASSLVGRYNQPQHF. CDR3 bases: TGTGCCAGCAGTTTGGTGGGACGGTACAATCAGCCCCAGCATTTT.